This record concerns one T cell receptor beta chain sequence. No antigen is known for it. No quality values exist for individual bases; no much larger clone is one base distant. This record belongs to a study of technical replicates of blood from several donors (dated by TCRdb to between 2016 and 2019). From its cysteine to its phenylalanine, the CDR3 spans 13 amino acids. Only CDR3 DNA remains: 39 bases, in frame from the first base. The germline V gene (reference sequence) sets CDR1 to LNHDA and CDR2 to SQIVND. The trim is 7 bases for V and 5 bases for J, with a gap of 12 bases between the germline ends. The library was built by means of the immunoSEQ multiplex PCR assay. Drawn from immuneACCESS, this table holds only the in-frame rearrangements with V and J called that TCRdb kept. Clones are partly lost; checked studies trace under half to an unresolved V gene and leave the rest unexplained. The sample table contains tens of thousands of clones; only one count was recorded for 95% to 98% of them. Approximately 0.2% of the sample lies in the top ten.

The sequence derives from a human donor in good health. Sequenced: T cells isolated from PBMCs. This sequence uses TRBV19 and TRBJ1-5; no D segment can be confidently identified. The CDR3 protein: CASTGTIYQPQHF. DNA sequence: TGTGCCAGTACCGGTACCATCTATCAGCCCCAGCATTTT.